This T cell receptor (beta chain) appears in the sequencing data of a study of blood T cell repertoires in COVID-19. About the study: Whether acute or convalescent, the COVID-19 samples came from the United States, Italy and Spain. Nucleic acid was either cDNA or gDNA, and it came from T cells, B-cell-depleted T cells, or PBMCs.

The method was immunoSEQ multiplex PCR; TCRdb's version includes in-frame clones alone and lacks a portion of them. The sample contains 400,000 to 500,000 clones, approximately 90% of which appear only once. CDR1 is MNHNY, CDR2 SVGAGI, per germline (reference sequence). The V and J ends lost 9 bases and 5 bases respectively, with 17 bases between them. There are 15 residues in the CDR3. The sequencing input was PBMCs or T cells enriched from blood (not recorded which). This chain uses TRBV6-6 with TRBJ1-6; D is perhaps TRBD1 (5 bases). This clonotype was obtained from a young woman who had been exposed to COVID-19. CDR3 DNA: TGTGCCAGTCGAGATGGGGGGAAGGATAATTCACCCCTCCACTTT. Translation gives CASRDGGKDNSPLHF.